The present T cell receptor beta chain was sequenced within a study of blood T cell repertoires in COVID-19. Overall study context: Sites across the United States, Italy and Spain contributed samples from acute and convalescent COVID-19.

The repertoire was sequenced with immunoSEQ multiplex PCR; TCRdb's copy has only in-frame clones and lacks some. The sample holds around 230,000 clones, 86% seen once. The CDR3 is 15 amino acids. The V segment lost 5 bases and the J segment 3 bases; nucleotides outside the gene matches: 7. Germline CDR1 reads MNHEY; CDR2 reads SMNVEV (reference sequence). Sequencing was carried out using peripheral blood. The origin of this receptor is a man aged 45 to 65 with COVID-19, enrolled during active disease. The J gene is TRBJ2-7, the V gene TRBV27; TRBD1 matches 10 bases. The CDR3 DNA is TGTGCCAGCAGTAAAATCGGACAGGGGGGCTACGAGCAGTACTTC. Protein product: CASSKIGQGGYEQYF.